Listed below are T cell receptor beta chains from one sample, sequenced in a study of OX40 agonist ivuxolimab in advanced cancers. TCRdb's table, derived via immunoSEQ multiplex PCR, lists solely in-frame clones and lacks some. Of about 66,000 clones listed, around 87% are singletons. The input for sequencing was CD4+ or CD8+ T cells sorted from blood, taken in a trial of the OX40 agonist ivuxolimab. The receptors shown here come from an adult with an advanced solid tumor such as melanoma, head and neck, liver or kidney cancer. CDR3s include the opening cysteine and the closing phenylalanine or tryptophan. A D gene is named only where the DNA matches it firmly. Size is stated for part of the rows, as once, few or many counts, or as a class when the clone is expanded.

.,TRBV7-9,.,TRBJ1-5,CASSLVLPQGGQPQHF,TGTGCCAGCAGCTTAGTACTCCCCCAGGGCGGTCAGCCCCAGCATTTT
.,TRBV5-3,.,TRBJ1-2,CARSGPSRGGGYTF,TGTGCCAGAAGCGGGCCCAGTCGAGGGGGAGGCTACACCTTC
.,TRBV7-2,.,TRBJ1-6,CASSLGFRNLDNSPLHF,TGTGCCAGCAGCTTGGGATTTAGAAACTTAGATAATTCACCCCTCCACTTT
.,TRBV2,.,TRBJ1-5,CASSAESNQPQHF,TGTGCCAGCAGCGCCGAGTCCAATCAGCCCCAGCATTTT
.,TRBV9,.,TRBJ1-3,CASSVDRFSGNTIYF,TGTGCCAGCAGCGTAGATCGGTTTTCTGGAAACACCATATATTTT
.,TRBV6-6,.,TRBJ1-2,CASSYETIGFYGYTF,TGTGCCAGCAGTTACGAAACAATCGGTTTCTATGGCTACACCTTC
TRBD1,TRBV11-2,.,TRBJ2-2,CASSLGGQGNTGELFF,TGTGCCAGCAGCTTAGGCGGACAGGGTAACACCGGGGAGCTGTTTTTT
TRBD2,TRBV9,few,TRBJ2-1,CASSSSGSTYNEQFF,TGTGCCAGCAGCTCTAGCGGGTCCACCTACAATGAGCAGTTCTTC
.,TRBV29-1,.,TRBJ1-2,CSVDLNYGYTF,TGCAGCGTTGACCTTAACTATGGCTACACCTTC
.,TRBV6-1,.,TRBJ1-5,CASSEGVHQHF,TGTGCCAGCAGTGAAGGGGTACACCAGCATTTT
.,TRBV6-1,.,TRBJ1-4,CASSFIREKLFF,TGTGCCAGCAGCTTCATACGGGAAAAACTGTTTTTT
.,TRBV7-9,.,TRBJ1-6,CASSLRTGSPLHF,TGTGCCAGCAGCTTAAGAACGGGGTCACCCCTCCACTTT
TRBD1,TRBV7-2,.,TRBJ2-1,CASSLLTGGHYNEQFF,TGTGCCAGCAGCTTATTAACAGGGGGCCACTACAATGAGCAGTTCTTC
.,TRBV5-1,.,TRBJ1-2,CASSFGWEGYGYTF,TGCGCCAGCAGCTTTGGATGGGAGGGCTATGGCTACACCTTC
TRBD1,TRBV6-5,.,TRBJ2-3,CASSRTGGSTDTQYF,TGTGCCAGCAGCCGGACAGGGGGTAGTACAGATACGCAGTATTTT
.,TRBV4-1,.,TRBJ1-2,CASSQARYRQDRVYGYTF,TGCGCCAGCAGCCAAGCTCGTTACCGACAGGACAGAGTGTATGGCTACACCTTC
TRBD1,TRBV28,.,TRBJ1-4,CASSPRTGGPRASNEKLFF,TGTGCCAGCAGTCCACGGACAGGGGGCCCTCGGGCGTCTAATGAAAAACTGTTTTTT
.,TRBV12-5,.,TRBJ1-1,CASGLTHLPFTGNTEAFF,TGTGCTAGTGGTTTGACCCACCTACCTTTCACAGGGAACACTGAAGCTTTCTTT
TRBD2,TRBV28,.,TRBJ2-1,CASSGTSGASSYNEQFF,TGTGCCAGCAGTGGTACTAGCGGAGCCAGCTCCTACAATGAGCAGTTCTTC
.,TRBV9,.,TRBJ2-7,CASPRSQDSYEQYF,TGTGCCAGCCCACGTAGTCAGGACTCCTACGAGCAGTACTTC
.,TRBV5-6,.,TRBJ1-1,CASSLGPREYTEAFF,TGTGCCAGCAGCTTGGGTCCGAGGGAGTACACTGAAGCTTTCTTT
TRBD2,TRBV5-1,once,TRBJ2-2,CASSLASSGRSGELFF,TGCGCCAGCAGCTTGGCTTCTAGCGGGAGATCCGGGGAGCTGTTTTTT
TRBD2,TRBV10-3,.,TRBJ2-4,CAISESFGLAGGFDDIQYF,TGTGCCATCAGTGAGTCCTTTGGACTAGCGGGGGGTTTCGATGACATTCAGTACTTC
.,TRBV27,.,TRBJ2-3,CASSLSAGTDTQYF,TGTGCCAGCAGTTTATCGGCGGGCACAGATACGCAGTATTTT
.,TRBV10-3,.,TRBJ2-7,CAIRSGVGYEQYF,TGTGCCATCAGGAGCGGCGTCGGGTACGAGCAGTACTTC
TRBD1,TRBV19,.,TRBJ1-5,CASSPGGGNQPQHF,TGTGCCAGTAGCCCAGGGGGAGGCAATCAGCCCCAGCATTTT
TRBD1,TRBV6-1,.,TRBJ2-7,CASSADRGLLYEQYF,TGTGCCAGCAGTGCGGACAGGGGGCTACTCTACGAGCAGTACTTC
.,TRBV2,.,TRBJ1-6,CASSANPYNSPLHF,TGTGCCAGCAGCGCCAACCCATATAATTCACCCCTCCACTTT
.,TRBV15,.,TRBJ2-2,CATSRVGQFTGELFF,TGTGCCACCAGCAGAGTAGGGCAGTTCACCGGGGAGCTGTTTTTT
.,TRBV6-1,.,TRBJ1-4,CASLLGGWGEKLFF,TGTGCCAGCCTGCTTGGGGGGTGGGGTGAAAAACTGTTTTTT
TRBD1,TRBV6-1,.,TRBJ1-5,CASSGLTGRGNQPQHF,TGTGCCAGCAGTGGACTGACAGGGAGGGGCAATCAGCCCCAGCATTTT
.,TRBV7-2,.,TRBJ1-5,CASSLFRNQPQHF,TGTGCCAGCAGCTTATTCAGAAATCAGCCCCAGCATTTT
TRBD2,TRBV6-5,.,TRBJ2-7,CASRKEGLGSYEQYF,TGTGCCAGCAGGAAAGAGGGACTAGGGTCCTACGAGCAGTACTTC
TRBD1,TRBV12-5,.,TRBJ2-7,CASGLALYRGNEQYF,TGTGCTAGTGGTTTGGCGCTATACAGGGGCAACGAGCAGTACTTC
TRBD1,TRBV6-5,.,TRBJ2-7,CASRGAAGQGYEQYF,TGTGCCAGCAGAGGGGCGGCGGGACAGGGCTACGAGCAGTACTTC
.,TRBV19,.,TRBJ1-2,CASSQGAAGGAGYTF,TGTGCCAGCAGCCAAGGGGCGGCAGGTGGGGCTGGCTACACCTTC
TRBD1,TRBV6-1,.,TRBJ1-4,CASSEPGQVSEKLFF,TGTGCCAGCAGTGAACCGGGACAGGTTTCCGAAAAGCTGTTTTTT